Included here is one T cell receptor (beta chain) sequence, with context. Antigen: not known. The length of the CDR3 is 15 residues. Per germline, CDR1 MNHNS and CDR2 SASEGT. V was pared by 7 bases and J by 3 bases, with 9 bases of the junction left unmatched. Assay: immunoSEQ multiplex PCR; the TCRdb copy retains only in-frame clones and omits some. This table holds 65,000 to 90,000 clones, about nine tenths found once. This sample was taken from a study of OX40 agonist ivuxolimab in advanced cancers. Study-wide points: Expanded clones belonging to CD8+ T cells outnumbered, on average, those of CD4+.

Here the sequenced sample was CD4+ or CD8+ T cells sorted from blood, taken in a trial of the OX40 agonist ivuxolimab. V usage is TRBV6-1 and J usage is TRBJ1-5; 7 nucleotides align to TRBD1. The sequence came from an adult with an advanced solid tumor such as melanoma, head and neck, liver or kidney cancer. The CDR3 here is CASTRQGLSNQPQHF. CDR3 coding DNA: TGTGCCAGCACCCGACAGGGCCTATCCAATCAGCCCCAGCATTTT.